This T cell receptor (beta chain) appears in the sequencing data of a study of metastatic and nonmetastatic thyroid tumors. This clone was picked up many times. Antigen unknown. Original processing notes: The study took CDR3 differences across clinicopathological groups and made a distant-metastasis classifier for papillary thyroid cancer from them. TCRdb re-called the PCR reads with MiXCR. The V and J calls were determined by TCRdb, not by the authors. Among roughly 90,000 clones listed, more than 12% were seen once. Study-wide findings and caveats: Significantly greater TCR beta diversity was reportedly found in malignant thyroid tumors than in benign nodules (in blood and tumor).

There were no patients who had received any treatment before thyroid surgery. Per germline, CDR1 SGDLS and CDR2 YYNGEE. V lost 3 bases and J lost 3, with 13 bases in between. This CDR3 is built from 15 residues. The receptor's source is a female donor with papillary thyroid cancer or a benign thyroid nodule (not recorded which). Some clones in this sample may be carry-over from other donors' samples. Sequencing was done on a sample of blood. This sequence joins TRBV9 and TRBJ2-1, with D perhaps matching TRBD1 (6 bases). CDR3 nucleotides: TGTGCCAGCAGCGCCGGAGTGGACAGCTACAATGAGCAGTTCTTC. This sequence encodes CASSAGVDSYNEQFF.